Listed below are T cell receptor beta chains from one sample, sequenced in a study of HIV-infected patients and healthy controls. TCRdb processed the 5' RACE reads anew with MiXCR; each CDR3 protein has one entry. The sample lists about 4,200 distinct CDR3 sequences, around 9% occurring once. The sequencing here drew on blood, taken during antiretroviral therapy. The receptor source for this set is an adult with HIV infection. CDR3s include the opening cysteine and the closing phenylalanine or tryptophan. D genes are given only for firm matches. The size field is filled for only some rows; it gives once, few, many or a size class.

j_gene: TRBJ1-1; v_gene: TRBV29-1; d_gene: TRBD1; abundance: many; CDR3aa: CSVAPDRVIIEAFF; CDR3nt: TGCAGCGTTGCCCCGGACAGGGTTATTATTGAAGCTTTCTTT
j_gene: TRBJ2-5; v_gene: TRBV5-1; d_gene: NA; abundance: many; CDR3aa: CASSYADSQGETQYF; CDR3nt: TGCGCCAGCAGCTACGCGGACAGCCAGGGAGAGACCCAGTACTTC
j_gene: TRBJ1-1; v_gene: TRBV7-8; d_gene: NA; abundance: medium-sized; CDR3aa: CASSPRLGAAEAFF; CDR3nt: TGTGCCAGCAGCCCTCGTTTAGGGGCGGCTGAAGCTTTCTTT
j_gene: TRBJ2-7; v_gene: TRBV9; d_gene: NA; abundance: medium-sized; CDR3aa: CASSVGLIYQHEQYF; CDR3nt: TGTGCCAGCAGCGTGGGTCTAATCTACCAGCACGAGCAGTACTTC
j_gene: TRBJ1-1; v_gene: TRBV27; d_gene: NA; abundance: few; CDR3aa: CASSPNVPTEAFF; CDR3nt: TGTGCCAGCAGCCCTAACGTCCCAACTGAAGCTTTCTTT
j_gene: TRBJ2-5; v_gene: TRBV12-3/TRBV12-4; d_gene: TRBD2; abundance: many; CDR3aa: CASRIGLAGQETQYF; CDR3nt: TGTGCCAGCAGGATCGGACTAGCGGGGCAAGAGACCCAGTACTTC
j_gene: TRBJ1-1; v_gene: TRBV27; d_gene: NA; abundance: medium-sized; CDR3aa: CASTRRRQANTEAFF; CDR3nt: TGTGCCAGCACTCGACGCAGACAGGCGAACACTGAAGCTTTCTTT
j_gene: TRBJ2-7; v_gene: TRBV29-1; d_gene: NA; abundance: many; CDR3aa: CSVEGPGSYEQYF; CDR3nt: TGCAGCGTTGAAGGTCCCGGATCCTACGAGCAGTACTTC
j_gene: TRBJ2-3; v_gene: TRBV6-2/TRBV6-3; d_gene: TRBD2; abundance: many; CDR3aa: CASSWGLARGDTQYF; CDR3nt: TGTGCCAGCAGTTGGGGACTAGCGAGGGGAGATACGCAGTATTTT
j_gene: TRBJ2-7; v_gene: TRBV10-3; d_gene: NA; abundance: NA; CDR3aa: CAISESGTPYEQYF; CDR3nt: TGTGCCATCAGTGAGTCGGGGACCCCCTACGAGCAGTACTTC
j_gene: TRBJ1-3; v_gene: TRBV6-5; d_gene: TRBD1; abundance: medium-sized; CDR3aa: CASSLTGTGGNTIYF; CDR3nt: TGTGCCAGCAGTTTGACCGGGACAGGAGGAAACACCATATATTTT
j_gene: TRBJ2-1; v_gene: TRBV7-8; d_gene: NA; abundance: medium-sized; CDR3aa: CASSLGEEGEQFF; CDR3nt: TGTGCCAGCAGCTTAGGGGAGGAGGGTGAGCAGTTCTTC
j_gene: TRBJ1-1; v_gene: TRBV5-1; d_gene: NA; abundance: many; CDR3aa: CASSFDSMNTEAFF; CDR3nt: TGCGCCAGCAGCTTCGACAGCATGAACACTGAAGCTTTCTTT
j_gene: TRBJ1-5; v_gene: TRBV12-3/TRBV12-4; d_gene: TRBD1; abundance: NA; CDR3aa: CASSPLGQGNNQPQHF; CDR3nt: TGTGCCAGCAGTCCCCTCGGACAGGGTAACAATCAGCCCCAGCATTTT
j_gene: TRBJ2-1; v_gene: TRBV10-3; d_gene: TRBD2; abundance: many; CDR3aa: CAISGASGGTEQFF; CDR3nt: TGTGCCATCAGTGGGGCTAGCGGGGGGACTGAGCAGTTCTTC
j_gene: TRBJ2-1; v_gene: TRBV5-1; d_gene: NA; abundance: medium-sized; CDR3aa: CASSLAGVSWADEQFF; CDR3nt: TGCGCCAGCAGCTTGGCCGGAGTCTCTTGGGCCGATGAGCAGTTCTTC
j_gene: TRBJ2-3; v_gene: TRBV6-1; d_gene: TRBD2; abundance: many; CDR3aa: CASSGLAGGPDTQYF; CDR3nt: TGTGCCAGCAGTGGACTAGCGGGGGGGCCAGATACGCAGTATTTT
j_gene: TRBJ1-6; v_gene: TRBV5-6; d_gene: NA; abundance: NA; CDR3aa: CASSSGYNNSPLHF; CDR3nt: TGTGCCAGCAGCTCCGGTTATAATAATTCACCCCTCCACTTT
j_gene: TRBJ1-4; v_gene: TRBV7-9; d_gene: NA; abundance: medium-sized; CDR3aa: CASVRDATNEKLFF; CDR3nt: TGTGCCAGCGTCCGGGATGCAACTAATGAAAAACTGTTTTTT
j_gene: TRBJ1-1; v_gene: TRBV7-9; d_gene: NA; abundance: many; CDR3aa: CASSYRDMGEGEAFF; CDR3nt: TGTGCCAGCAGCTACCGGGACATGGGAGAAGGGGAAGCTTTCTTT
j_gene: TRBJ1-1; v_gene: TRBV7-6; d_gene: NA; abundance: medium-sized; CDR3aa: CASSFHLGEGLGEAFF; CDR3nt: TGTGCCAGCAGCTTTCACCTAGGAGAGGGGTTGGGTGAAGCTTTCTTT
j_gene: TRBJ1-5; v_gene: TRBV12-3/TRBV12-4; d_gene: NA; abundance: medium-sized; CDR3aa: CASSSGDGSNQPQHF; CDR3nt: TGTGCCAGCAGTTCGGGGGACGGTAGCAATCAGCCCCAGCATTTT
j_gene: TRBJ2-6; v_gene: TRBV7-9; d_gene: NA; abundance: NA; CDR3aa: CASSLRGGAGSQSGANVLTF; CDR3nt: TGTGCCAGCAGCTTGAGAGGGGGGGCAGGGTCTCAATCTGGGGCCAACGTCCTGACTTTC
j_gene: TRBJ2-7; v_gene: TRBV7-8; d_gene: NA; abundance: many; CDR3aa: CASSRTDTAHEQYF; CDR3nt: TGTGCCAGCAGCAGAACGGACACTGCTCACGAGCAGTACTTC
j_gene: TRBJ2-3; v_gene: TRBV18; d_gene: NA; abundance: NA; CDR3aa: CASSPEDGSTDTQYF; CDR3nt: TGTGCCAGCTCACCTGAGGACGGAAGCACAGATACGCAGTATTTT
j_gene: TRBJ2-5; v_gene: TRBV7-2; d_gene: TRBD2; abundance: medium-sized; CDR3aa: CASSLDLPTGGPRETQYF; CDR3nt: TGTGCCAGCAGCTTAGACCTCCCAACGGGGGGGCCCCGGGAGACCCAGTACTTC
j_gene: TRBJ1-2; v_gene: TRBV7-9; d_gene: NA; abundance: few; CDR3aa: CASSLVADYGYTF; CDR3nt: TGTGCCAGCAGCTTAGTCGCAGACTATGGCTACACCTTC
j_gene: TRBJ2-7; v_gene: TRBV30; d_gene: TRBD1; abundance: few; CDR3aa: CAWRRTGEGEQYF; CDR3nt: TGTGCCTGGAGAAGGACAGGGGAAGGAGAGCAGTACTTC
j_gene: TRBJ1-5; v_gene: TRBV6-6; d_gene: NA; abundance: many; CDR3aa: CASSYMGPQHF; CDR3nt: TGTGCCAGCAGTTACATGGGGCCCCAGCATTTT
j_gene: TRBJ2-1; v_gene: TRBV7-9; d_gene: NA; abundance: few; CDR3aa: CASSLVSASLEEQFF; CDR3nt: TGTGCCAGCAGCTTAGTGTCCGCGTCTCTGGAAGAGCAGTTCTTC
j_gene: TRBJ2-1; v_gene: TRBV14; d_gene: NA; abundance: medium-sized; CDR3aa: CASSRGGRYNEQFF; CDR3nt: TGTGCCAGCAGCCGTGGGGGCCGATACAATGAGCAGTTCTTC
j_gene: TRBJ2-7; v_gene: TRBV6-5; d_gene: NA; abundance: many; CDR3aa: CASSYSARRGTYEQYF; CDR3nt: TGTGCCAGCAGTTACTCAGCCAGGAGGGGCACCTACGAGCAGTACTTC
j_gene: TRBJ2-7; v_gene: TRBV7-2; d_gene: NA; abundance: medium-sized; CDR3aa: CASSPGLYEQYF; CDR3nt: TGTGCCAGCAGTCCCGGACTGTACGAGCAGTACTTC
j_gene: TRBJ1-2; v_gene: TRBV6-6; d_gene: NA; abundance: many; CDR3aa: CASSARGEHYGYTF; CDR3nt: TGTGCCAGCAGTGCCAGAGGGGAGCACTATGGCTACACCTTC
j_gene: TRBJ2-7; v_gene: TRBV20-1; d_gene: NA; abundance: NA; CDR3aa: CSARDPGTYEQYF; CDR3nt: TGCAGTGCTAGAGATCCGGGGACTTACGAGCAGTACTTC
j_gene: TRBJ2-3; v_gene: TRBV20-1; d_gene: TRBD2; abundance: many; CDR3aa: CSAQRASGVVDTQYF; CDR3nt: TGCAGTGCCCAAAGGGCTAGCGGGGTCGTAGATACGCAGTATTTT
j_gene: TRBJ2-3; v_gene: TRBV7-2; d_gene: NA; abundance: medium-sized; CDR3aa: CASSLGSYTDTQYF; CDR3nt: TGTGCCAGCAGCTTAGGCTCTTACACAGATACGCAGTATTTT
j_gene: TRBJ2-5; v_gene: TRBV7-2; d_gene: TRBD2; abundance: medium-sized; CDR3aa: CASSPATSGGAKKTQYF; CDR3nt: TGTGCCAGCAGCCCCGCGACTAGCGGGGGGGCCAAGAAGACCCAGTACTTC
j_gene: TRBJ1-3; v_gene: TRBV3-1; d_gene: NA; abundance: medium-sized; CDR3aa: CASRETGGNTIYF; CDR3nt: TGTGCCAGCCGCGAAACGGGAGGAAACACCATATATTTT
j_gene: TRBJ1-1; v_gene: TRBV29-1; d_gene: NA; abundance: NA; CDR3aa: CSVWARAMNTEAFF; CDR3nt: TGCAGCGTGTGGGCCAGGGCGATGAACACTGAAGCTTTCTTT
j_gene: TRBJ2-7; v_gene: TRBV9; d_gene: TRBD2; abundance: medium-sized; CDR3aa: CASSPAGVSYEQYF; CDR3nt: TGTGCCAGCAGCCCAGCGGGGGTCTCCTACGAGCAGTACTTC